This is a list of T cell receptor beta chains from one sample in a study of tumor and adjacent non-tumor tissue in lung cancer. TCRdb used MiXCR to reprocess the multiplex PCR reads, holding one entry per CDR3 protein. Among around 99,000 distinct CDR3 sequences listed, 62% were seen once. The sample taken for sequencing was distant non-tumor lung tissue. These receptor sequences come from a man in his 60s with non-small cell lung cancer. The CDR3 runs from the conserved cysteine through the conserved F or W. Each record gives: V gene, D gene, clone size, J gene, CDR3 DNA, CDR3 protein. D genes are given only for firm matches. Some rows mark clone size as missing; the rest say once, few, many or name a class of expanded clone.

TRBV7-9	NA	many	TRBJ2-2	TGTGCCAGCAGCAAGGGACACGGGGCTAACACCGGGGAGCTGTTTTTT	CASSKGHGANTGELFF
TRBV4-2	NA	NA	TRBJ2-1	TGTGCCAGCAGCCAAGATAGGGCTAGTGACAACTACAATGAGCAGTTCTTC	CASSQDRASDNYNEQFF
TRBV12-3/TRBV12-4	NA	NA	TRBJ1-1	TGTGCCTGCAGTTTCGGCGTGAACACCGAAGCTTTCTTT	CACSFGVNTEAFF
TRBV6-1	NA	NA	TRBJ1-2	TGTGCCACCAGTGAAGACGGCCGAAACTATGGCTACACCTTC	CATSEDGRNYGYTF
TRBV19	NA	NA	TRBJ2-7	TGTGCCAGTAAGTCAACGCCATCCTCCTACGAGCAGTACTTC	CASKSTPSSYEQYF
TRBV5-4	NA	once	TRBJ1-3	TGTGCCAGCAGCACTGGACAGACGTCTGGAAACACCATATGTTTT	CASSTGQTSGNTICF
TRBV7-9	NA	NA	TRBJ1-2	TGTGCCAGCAGCTTAGTACAACATTATGGCTACACCTTC	CASSLVQHYGYTF
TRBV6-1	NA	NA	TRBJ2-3	TGTGCCAGTAGCCAGATAGGGGCGGCCACAGATACGCAGTATTTT	CASSQIGAATDTQYF
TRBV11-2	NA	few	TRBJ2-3	TGTGCCAGCCACCGGACCTCTACGGCTACGCAGTATTTT	CASHRTSTATQYF
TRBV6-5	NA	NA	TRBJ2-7	TGTACCAGCAGTTACTCTACAGGGCCTTACGAGGAGTACTTC	CTSSYSTGPYEEYF
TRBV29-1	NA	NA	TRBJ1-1	TGCAACGCCGTCGACAGGCGGAACACTGAAGCTTTCTTT	CNAVDRRNTEAFF
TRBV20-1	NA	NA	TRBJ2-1	TGCAGTGCTAGCCTCCCCGGCGCTAGGTACCTCAATGAGCAGTTCTTC	CSASLPGARYLNEQFF
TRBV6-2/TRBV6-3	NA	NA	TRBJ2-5	TGTGCCAGCAGTCCCGGGACCGGCCGGGCCCAAGAGACCCAGTACTTC	CASSPGTGRAQETQYF
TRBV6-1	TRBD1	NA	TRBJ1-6	TGTGTCAGTAGTGAACCTTCGACAGGGGGAACTTCACCCCTCCACTTT	CVSSEPSTGGTSPLHF
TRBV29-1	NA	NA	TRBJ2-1	TGCAGCGTTGAAGCTGCCCGGATAGGGTACAGTGAGCAGTTCTTC	CSVEAARIGYSEQFF
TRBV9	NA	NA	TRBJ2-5	TGTGCCAGCAGCCAGCTGGGGGTTCAAGAGATCCAGTACTTC	CASSQLGVQEIQYF
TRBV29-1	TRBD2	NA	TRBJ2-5	TGCAGCGTGGCCCGGGAGGAGACCCAACACTTC	CSVAREETQHF
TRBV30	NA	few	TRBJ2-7	TGTGCCTGGGACACGGGGCTTAGCTACGAGCAGTACTTC	CAWDTGLSYEQYF
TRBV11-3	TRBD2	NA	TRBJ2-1	TGTGCCAGCAGCTTAACACCAGCGGGAGTCACAACTGAGCAGTTCTTC	CASSLTPAGVTTEQFF
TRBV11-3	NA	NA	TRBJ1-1	TGTGCCAGCGGCCGGTCACAGGGAGCAACTGAAGCTTTCTTT	CASGRSQGATEAFF
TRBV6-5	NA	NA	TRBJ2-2	TGTACCAGCAATACCCCCCCGAACACCGGGGAGCTGTTTTTT	CTSNTPPNTGELFF
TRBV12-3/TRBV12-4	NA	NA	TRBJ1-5	TGTTCCAGCAGTTCAACAGGGTCACGCAATCAGCCCCAGCATTTT	CSSSSTGSRNQPQHF
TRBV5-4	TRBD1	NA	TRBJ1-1	TGTATTAGCAGCTTGGCGAGGGGGCTGAACACTGAAGCTTTCTTT	CISSLARGLNTEAFF
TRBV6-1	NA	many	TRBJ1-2	TGTGCCAGCATCTCTGGACTGGGTGGCTACACCTTC	CASISGLGGYTF
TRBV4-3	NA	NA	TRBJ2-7	TGCGCCACCGGCCAAGATTATCAGCAGGATGGAGGCTACGAGCAGTACTTC	CATGQDYQQDGGYEQYF
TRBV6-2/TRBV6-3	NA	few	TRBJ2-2	TGTGCTAGCAGTTACCTAGAAGTCAGGGAGCTGTTTTTT	CASSYLEVRELFF
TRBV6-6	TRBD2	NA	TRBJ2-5	TGTGCCATAACGCGAGCGGGGAGACAAGAGACCCAGTACTTC	CAITRAGRQETQYF
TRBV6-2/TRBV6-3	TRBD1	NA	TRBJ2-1	TGTGTCAGCAGCCCCCGGGACAGCTACGATGAGCAGTTCTTC	CVSSPRDSYDEQFF
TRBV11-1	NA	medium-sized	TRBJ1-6	TGTGCCAGCAGCTTACTCCAGAGCTCCTATAATTCACCCCTCCACTTT	CASSLLQSSYNSPLHF
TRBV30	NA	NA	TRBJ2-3	TGTGCCTGGAGCCGGAACAGCACAGATACGCAGTATTTT	CAWSRNSTDTQYF
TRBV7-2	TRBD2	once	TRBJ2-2	TGTGCCAGCAGCCCCTCGGGGGGAGGGCCTGTCACCGGGGAGCTGTTCTTT	CASSPSGGGPVTGELFF
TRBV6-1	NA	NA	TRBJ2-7	TGTGCCAGCAGTGAAGATGTCAGGGGTGGGGACGAGCAGTATTTC	CASSEDVRGGDEQYF
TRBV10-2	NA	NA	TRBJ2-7	TGCGCCAGCAAGGAGAGGGGTAGGGACGAGCAGTACTTC	CASKERGRDEQYF
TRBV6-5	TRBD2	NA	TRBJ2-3	TGTGCCAGCAGTCACGGTGGCGGGGGGGCAGATACGCAGTATTTT	CASSHGGGGADTQYF
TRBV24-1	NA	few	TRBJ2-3	TGTGCCACCAGTGAATCGGTCACAGATACGCAGTATTTT	CATSESVTDTQYF
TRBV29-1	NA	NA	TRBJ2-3	TGCAGCCACAGGGTGGGCGCAGATACGCTGTATTTT	CSHRVGADTLYF
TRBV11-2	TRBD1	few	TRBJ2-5	TGTGCCAATAGCTTAGGGGACAGACAAGAGACCCAGTACTTC	CANSLGDRQETQYF